This is a list of T cell receptor beta chains from one sample in a study of OX40 agonist ivuxolimab in advanced cancers. Profiled with immunoSEQ multiplex PCR; TCRdb holds only in-frame clones, not every one. This sample yields 55,000 to 80,000 clones, of which around 84% are seen a single time; over 2% belongs to the top ten. The source was CD4+ or CD8+ T cells sorted from blood, collected in a trial of the OX40 agonist ivuxolimab. These receptors were obtained from an adult with an advanced solid tumor such as melanoma, head and neck, liver or kidney cancer. The CDR3 runs from the conserved cysteine through the conserved F or W. Fields, in order: CDR3 DNA, CDR3 protein, D gene, clone size, J gene, V gene. D genes are given only for firm matches. Size tells how often a clone was seen (once, few, many) or the class of an expanded clone, and some rows leave it out.

TGTGCCTGGAGTGTTAGTGACATCATGTTCGGCGAGCAGTACTTC CAWSVSDIMFGEQYF - - TRBJ2-7 TRBV30
TGTGCCAGCAGCCAACCCTGGAGGGGGCGTAGCACAGATACGCAGTATTTT CASSQPWRGRSTDTQYF - - TRBJ2-3 TRBV5-6
TGTGCCAGCAGCCTAGGGGCGGGGATATTGGGTGAGCAGTTCTTC CASSLGAGILGEQFF - - TRBJ2-1 TRBV7-2
TGCAGCGTGAGACACAGGGCAACTAATGAAAAACTGTTTTTT CSVRHRATNEKLFF - - TRBJ1-4 TRBV29-1
TGTGCCAGCAGTCCCCAGAGCTCCTACAATGAGCAGTTCTTC CASSPQSSYNEQFF - - TRBJ2-1 TRBV6-6
TGCGCCAGCAGCCGAGGGACTAGCGGGAGCTACGAGCAGTACTTC CASSRGTSGSYEQYF TRBD2 - TRBJ2-7 TRBV4-3
TGCGCCAGCAGCTCCGGGACAGCCTCTGGAAACACCATATATTTT CASSSGTASGNTIYF TRBD1 - TRBJ1-3 TRBV5-1
TGTGCCAGCAGCCCGGGACAGGGTGAAGCTTTCTTT CASSPGQGEAFF TRBD1 few TRBJ1-1 TRBV7-9
TGTGCCAGCAGCTTAGATTCAGGGGCTTATGGAAACACCATATATTTT CASSLDSGAYGNTIYF - - TRBJ1-3 TRBV11-2
TGTGCCAGCAGCTTAGTGAAGGGCCCGGACACATCCTACGAGCAGTACTTC CASSLVKGPDTSYEQYF - - TRBJ2-7 TRBV11-2
TGTGCCAGCAGCCAAGAGTGGGGGGGCGCTAATGGAAACACCATATATTTT CASSQEWGGANGNTIYF - many TRBJ1-3 TRBV4-2
TGTGCCAGCTCCACCCACGACAGGGGCTCTTACAATGAGCAGTTCTTC CASSTHDRGSYNEQFF TRBD1 few TRBJ2-1 TRBV19
TGTGCCAGCAGCCCAAGAGTGTGGGACAGGGTCTCCTACGAGCAGTACTTC CASSPRVWDRVSYEQYF TRBD1 - TRBJ2-7 TRBV5-8
TGTGCCAGCAGCGCTCCACATAGGGACCCTTTGAATTTCTACAATGAGCAGTTCTTC CASSAPHRDPLNFYNEQFF - - TRBJ2-1 TRBV11-2
TGTGCCAGCAGCTTAAATGTCTGGCCTAGCGGTGAGGTAAACATTCAGTACTTC CASSLNVWPSGEVNIQYF TRBD2 - TRBJ2-4 TRBV11-3
TGTGCCTGGAGTGTATCGGGCAGAATCGCAACTAATGAAAAACTGTTTTTT CAWSVSGRIATNEKLFF - - TRBJ1-4 TRBV30
TGCGCCAGCAGCCAAGAAGCGGTCGGGGCACTTAACACCGGGGAGCTGTTTTTT CASSQEAVGALNTGELFF - - TRBJ2-2 TRBV4-3
TGTGCCAGCAGTGAATTGGGGACTAGAGAGACCCAGTACTTC CASSELGTRETQYF TRBD2 - TRBJ2-5 TRBV6-1
TGTGCCAGCGCCACCGAATATAGCAATCAGCCCCAGCATTTT CASATEYSNQPQHF - medium-sized TRBJ1-5 TRBV6-5
TGTGCCTGGAGTACAGGGGCCCGGGGGGATGGCTACACCTTC CAWSTGARGDGYTF TRBD1 - TRBJ1-2 TRBV30
TGTGCCAGCAGCCCCCAAGGGACTCTCGTGGGCGGGGAGCTGTTTTTT CASSPQGTLVGGELFF - - TRBJ2-2 TRBV7-8
TGTGCCTGGAGAAGCTCTGGAAACACCATATATTTT CAWRSSGNTIYF - - TRBJ1-3 TRBV30
TGTGCCAGTAGTACGACAGACAACTATGGCTACACCTTC CASSTTDNYGYTF - - TRBJ1-2 TRBV19
TGCGCCAGCACCCTACAGGAAGGTGAGCAGTTCTTC CASTLQEGEQFF - - TRBJ2-1 TRBV5-1
TGTGCCAGCAGCGGATCCACAGGGCCTAACTATGGCTACACCTTC CASSGSTGPNYGYTF - - TRBJ1-2 TRBV13
TGCGCCAGCAGCCAAGATTTGGGTTATCAGCCCCAGCATTTT CASSQDLGYQPQHF - - TRBJ1-5 TRBV4-3
TGTGCCACCAGCCTTCGACGGGATAATCAGCCCCAGCATTTT CATSLRRDNQPQHF - - TRBJ1-5 TRBV15
TGCAGCGCCGTCTACAAGAGTGGCTACGAGCAGTACTTC CSAVYKSGYEQYF - - TRBJ2-7 TRBV29-1
TGTGCCAGCAGCTACCGACAGGGTCGGGATCAGCCCCAGCATTTT CASSYRQGRDQPQHF TRBD1 - TRBJ1-5 TRBV7-6
TGTGCCAGCTCACCCTCCACCGAGCAGTACTTC CASSPSTEQYF - - TRBJ2-7 TRBV18
TGTGCCAGCAGGCAAAGCCTAGCGGGGGGGTACAATGAGCAGTTCTTC CASRQSLAGGYNEQFF TRBD2 - TRBJ2-1 TRBV7-3
TGTGCCAGTAGTTCACAGCCTGGGATGTACGAGCAGTACTTC CASSSQPGMYEQYF - - TRBJ2-7 TRBV19
TGTGCCAGCTCACTTGGACAGGGGAGTACAGAGCAGTTCTTC CASSLGQGSTEQFF TRBD1 - TRBJ2-1 TRBV18
TGCGCCAGCAGCTCTGGGGCGGGGAGGACTCTAGCGGGAGCCTGGAATGAGCAGTTCTTC CASSSGAGRTLAGAWNEQFF TRBD2 - TRBJ2-1 TRBV4-3
TGTGCCAGCAGCGGATGGGAGACCTACAATGAGCAGTTCTTC CASSGWETYNEQFF - - TRBJ2-1 TRBV16
TGTGCCAGCAGCTTAGCTTGGGCATTCGGCCAGTACGAGCAGTACTTC CASSLAWAFGQYEQYF - - TRBJ2-7 TRBV11-2
TGTGCCTGGAGCCGGGACAGCCTATTTTCGGGTTCACCCCTCCACTTT CAWSRDSLFSGSPLHF TRBD1 - TRBJ1-6 TRBV30
TGTGCCAGCAGCCTTCTAGGGACTAGCGGGAAGGGGCGTTCAGATACGCAGTATTTT CASSLLGTSGKGRSDTQYF TRBD2 - TRBJ2-3 TRBV2
TGTGCCAGCAGCCCCTTGTCCAACGAACTTTCTAACTATGGCTACACCTTC CASSPLSNELSNYGYTF - - TRBJ1-2 TRBV11-3
TGTGCCAGTATTCCGACGGTAAAGGGGGGGGAGCTGTTTTTT CASIPTVKGGELFF - - TRBJ2-2 TRBV19
TGCGCCAGCAGCCGTACCAGGGAAACTAATGAAAAACTGTTTTTT CASSRTRETNEKLFF - - TRBJ1-4 TRBV5-1
TGTGCCAGCAGCTTGAATGGGGCCGACAATCAGCCCCAGCATTTT CASSLNGADNQPQHF - - TRBJ1-5 TRBV5-8
TGTGCCAGCAGCCAAGCCGGGGAACAAGTTGCCGGATATGGCTACACCTTC CASSQAGEQVAGYGYTF - once TRBJ1-2 TRBV14
TGTGCCAGCAGCTCGTGGGGGATCGGGGGGATCCACAATGAGCAGTTCTTC CASSSWGIGGIHNEQFF TRBD2 - TRBJ2-1 TRBV5-4
TGCGCCAGCAGCCAAGAACTTCGACCTTACGAGCAGTACTTC CASSQELRPYEQYF - - TRBJ2-7 TRBV4-1
TGTGCCAGTAGGATTGGACAGGGCGGTTCCTACGAGCAGTACTTC CASRIGQGGSYEQYF TRBD1 - TRBJ2-7 TRBV19
TGCGCCAGCAGCCCCGGACAGTCGAACACTGAAGCTTTCTTT CASSPGQSNTEAFF - - TRBJ1-1 TRBV5-1
TGTGCCAGCAGCTTCTCCCAGTTAGGGACTGAAGCTTTCTTT CASSFSQLGTEAFF - - TRBJ1-1 TRBV7-9
TGTGCCACCAGCAGCACCTTCGGGACACACAATCAGCCCCAGCATTTT CATSSTFGTHNQPQHF - - TRBJ1-5 TRBV15
TGTGCCGCAGGGTTCGGGCAGACGAACACTGAAGCTTTCTTT CAAGFGQTNTEAFF - - TRBJ1-1 TRBV10-3